This entry is about one T cell receptor (beta chain). Its antigen is unknown. These data originate in a study of Ad26.COV2.S vaccination and SARS-CoV-2 variants. Study-level points and caveats: Vaccine recipients posted higher spike-specific TCR breadth than their placebo counterparts. Possible underestimation of total T cell responses by the TCR breadth and depth analyses was noted. Post-vaccination breadth of spike-specific CD8+ and CD4+ T cell responses was reportedly substantial.

The CDR3 covers 13 residues. Germline CDR1 reads GTSNPN; CDR2 reads SVGIG (reference sequence). Trimming shortened V by 8 bases and J by 0 bases, and 14 bases separated the two germline ends. Some clones are missing from TCRdb's copy, which holds only in-frame ones; the method was immunoSEQ multiplex PCR. The data show some 180,000 clones, approximately 88% seen once. The clonotype comes from a human donor who had recovered from COVID-19. Sequenced material: peripheral blood, taken after recovery from COVID-19. The rearrangement links TRBV30 to TRBJ2-7; D uncertain. The CDR3 coding sequence is TGTGCCGGGAAAGGTATCGGCTCCTACGAGCAGTACTTC. This gives the protein CAGKGIGSYEQYF.